These T cell receptor beta chains were read from a single sample in a study of technical replicates of blood from a few donors. The repertoire was sequenced with immunoSEQ multiplex PCR; TCRdb's copy has only in-frame clones and lacks some. The table lists tens of thousands of clones, approximately 90% of them singletons, with over 0.35% in the top ten. The specimen was T cells isolated from PBMCs. The receptors derive from a human donor in good health. Both conserved end residues are part of each CDR3. A D gene is named only where the DNA matches it firmly. Clone size, where shown, is once, few, many, or a class for clones that have expanded.

clone_size: NA
j_call: TRBJ2-5
v_call: TRBV29-1
d_call: TRBD1
cdr3_nt: TGCAGCGTTGATGGGACAGGGACTGGGGAGACCCAGTACTTC
cdr3_aa: CSVDGTGTGETQYF

clone_size: NA
j_call: TRBJ2-5
v_call: TRBV6-6
d_call: NA
cdr3_nt: TGTGCCAGTACACTCGGGTCCCAAGAGACCCAGTACTTC
cdr3_aa: CASTLGSQETQYF

clone_size: NA
j_call: TRBJ1-1
v_call: TRBV29-1
d_call: TRBD1
cdr3_nt: TGCAGCGTTGAGGGACAGACGAACACTGAAGCTTTCTTT
cdr3_aa: CSVEGQTNTEAFF

clone_size: NA
j_call: TRBJ2-2
v_call: TRBV7-9
d_call: TRBD1
cdr3_nt: TGTGCCAGCAGCTACAGGGGTATGGGGGAGCTGTTTTTT
cdr3_aa: CASSYRGMGELFF

clone_size: once
j_call: TRBJ2-3
v_call: TRBV19
d_call: TRBD2
cdr3_nt: TGTGCCAGTAGTGCGGGACTAGACACAGATACGCAGTATTTT
cdr3_aa: CASSAGLDTDTQYF

clone_size: NA
j_call: TRBJ2-7
v_call: TRBV7-2
d_call: NA
cdr3_nt: TGTGCCAGCAGCTTTGGGGGGGGCCTCTCCTACGAGCAGTACTTC
cdr3_aa: CASSFGGGLSYEQYF

clone_size: NA
j_call: TRBJ2-3
v_call: TRBV6-4
d_call: TRBD2
cdr3_nt: TGTGCCAGCAGTCCCGGGACTAGCGGCACAGATACGCAGTATTTT
cdr3_aa: CASSPGTSGTDTQYF

clone_size: once
j_call: TRBJ2-1
v_call: TRBV11-3
d_call: NA
cdr3_nt: TGTGCCAGCAGCTTACGGGAGACCTCCTACAATGAGCAGTTCTTC
cdr3_aa: CASSLRETSYNEQFF

clone_size: NA
j_call: TRBJ2-1
v_call: TRBV6-5
d_call: NA
cdr3_nt: TGTGCCAGCAGTTACAGAACTCCATCCTACAATGAGCAGTTCTTC
cdr3_aa: CASSYRTPSYNEQFF

clone_size: NA
j_call: TRBJ1-2
v_call: TRBV2
d_call: NA
cdr3_nt: TGTGCCAGCAGTAGAGGGGGACGGGCAACCTATGGCTACACCTTC
cdr3_aa: CASSRGGRATYGYTF

clone_size: NA
j_call: TRBJ2-7
v_call: TRBV30
d_call: TRBD1
cdr3_nt: TGTGCCTGGAGTCACGGGACAGGGTTCTACGAGCAGTACTTC
cdr3_aa: CAWSHGTGFYEQYF

clone_size: once
j_call: TRBJ2-2
v_call: TRBV27
d_call: TRBD1
cdr3_nt: TGTGCCAGCAGAGAATGGACAGGGGGCGAAACCGGGGAGCTGTTTTTT
cdr3_aa: CASREWTGGETGELFF

clone_size: NA
j_call: TRBJ2-3
v_call: TRBV4-3
d_call: TRBD2
cdr3_nt: TGCGCCAGCACGGCCTTAGCGGGAGGGGGAGATACGCAGTATTTT
cdr3_aa: CASTALAGGGDTQYF

clone_size: NA
j_call: TRBJ2-1
v_call: TRBV30
d_call: TRBD2
cdr3_nt: TGTTCCTGGACCCCACCTGGGACTAGTGGGTCTCATGAGCAGTTCTTC
cdr3_aa: CSWTPPGTSGSHEQFF

clone_size: NA
j_call: TRBJ2-5
v_call: TRBV7-9
d_call: NA
cdr3_nt: TGTGCCAGCAGCCCTCCTTCCGGGTTAGAGACCCAGTACTTC
cdr3_aa: CASSPPSGLETQYF

clone_size: NA
j_call: TRBJ1-2
v_call: TRBV5-1
d_call: NA
cdr3_nt: TGCGCCAGCAGCTTGGGCAGGGACTATGGCTACACCTTC
cdr3_aa: CASSLGRDYGYTF

clone_size: NA
j_call: TRBJ2-1
v_call: TRBV6-5
d_call: TRBD2
cdr3_nt: TGTGCCAGCTGGAGGACTAGCGGGAGTAATGAGCAGTTCTTC
cdr3_aa: CASWRTSGSNEQFF

clone_size: NA
j_call: TRBJ2-3
v_call: TRBV19
d_call: TRBD2
cdr3_nt: TGTGCCAGTAGTCAGGCTAGCGGGTGGCAGGATACGCAGTATTTT
cdr3_aa: CASSQASGWQDTQYF

clone_size: NA
j_call: TRBJ1-2
v_call: TRBV6-5
d_call: NA
cdr3_nt: TGTGCCAGCAGTTACTCGCCCGGAGGGGGCTACACCTTC
cdr3_aa: CASSYSPGGGYTF

clone_size: NA
j_call: TRBJ2-7
v_call: TRBV4-2
d_call: TRBD2
cdr3_nt: TGTGCCAGCAGCCAAGCCAGAGCGGGAACCTCCTACGAGCAGTACTTC
cdr3_aa: CASSQARAGTSYEQYF

clone_size: NA
j_call: TRBJ2-1
v_call: TRBV6-6
d_call: NA
cdr3_nt: TGTGCCAGCAGCCCCCGGGACACTTCCAATGAGCAGTTCTTC
cdr3_aa: CASSPRDTSNEQFF

clone_size: once
j_call: TRBJ1-5
v_call: TRBV5-1
d_call: TRBD1
cdr3_nt: TGCGCCAGCAGCTTGCCAGGGGGAGAGAAGCAGCCCCAGCATTTT
cdr3_aa: CASSLPGGEKQPQHF

clone_size: NA
j_call: TRBJ1-1
v_call: TRBV28
d_call: NA
cdr3_nt: TGTGCCAGCAGTTCAATGAACACTGAAGCTTTCTTT
cdr3_aa: CASSSMNTEAFF

clone_size: NA
j_call: TRBJ2-5
v_call: TRBV10-2
d_call: NA
cdr3_nt: TGCGCCAGCAGAGAAGGTGGAGGGGAGACCCAGTACTTC
cdr3_aa: CASREGGGETQYF

clone_size: once
j_call: TRBJ2-7
v_call: TRBV29-1
d_call: TRBD2
cdr3_nt: TGCAGCGTTGTACCGGGACTAGCGGCCTACGAGCAGTACTTC
cdr3_aa: CSVVPGLAAYEQYF

clone_size: NA
j_call: TRBJ2-7
v_call: TRBV7-3
d_call: TRBD2
cdr3_nt: TGTGCCAGCAGCTTTGCGGGAGGATGGAACGAGCAGTACTTC
cdr3_aa: CASSFAGGWNEQYF

clone_size: NA
j_call: TRBJ2-5
v_call: TRBV5-6
d_call: NA
cdr3_nt: TGTGCCAGCAGCTTGATCCTCGTACGAGGGAACCAAGAGACCCAGTACTTC
cdr3_aa: CASSLILVRGNQETQYF

clone_size: NA
j_call: TRBJ2-1
v_call: TRBV11-1
d_call: TRBD2
cdr3_nt: TGTGCCAGTACCCGGACTAGCGGGAACAATGAGCAGTTCTTC
cdr3_aa: CASTRTSGNNEQFF

clone_size: NA
j_call: TRBJ2-5
v_call: TRBV28
d_call: TRBD2
cdr3_nt: TGTGCCAGCAGTTCCCTGGAGGGGAGGGCCCAAGAGACCCAGTACTTC
cdr3_aa: CASSSLEGRAQETQYF

clone_size: NA
j_call: TRBJ1-2
v_call: TRBV7-2
d_call: TRBD1
cdr3_nt: TGTGCCAGCAGCCCACGGATCAGGGGGCCAAACGGCTACACCTTC
cdr3_aa: CASSPRIRGPNGYTF

clone_size: few
j_call: TRBJ2-2
v_call: TRBV4-1
d_call: NA
cdr3_nt: TGCGCCAGCAGCCAAATGGGGGGGAACACCGGGGAGCTGTTTTTT
cdr3_aa: CASSQMGGNTGELFF

clone_size: NA
j_call: TRBJ2-1
v_call: TRBV7-2
d_call: NA
cdr3_nt: TGTGCCAGCAGCTATGACAGTTTGAGCAATGAGCAGTTCTTC
cdr3_aa: CASSYDSLSNEQFF

clone_size: NA
j_call: TRBJ2-7
v_call: TRBV28
d_call: TRBD1
cdr3_nt: TGTGCCAGCGAACCCCCAGGACAGGGGGGCTACGAGCAGTACTTC
cdr3_aa: CASEPPGQGGYEQYF

clone_size: once
j_call: TRBJ2-7
v_call: TRBV19
d_call: TRBD2
cdr3_nt: TGTGCCAGTAGTATACGGCCTAAGACTAGCGGGAGCTACGAGCAGTACTTC
cdr3_aa: CASSIRPKTSGSYEQYF

clone_size: NA
j_call: TRBJ1-3
v_call: TRBV13
d_call: NA
cdr3_nt: TGTGCCAGCAGTTCAGGGTCTGGAAACACCATATATTTT
cdr3_aa: CASSSGSGNTIYF

clone_size: NA
j_call: TRBJ2-7
v_call: TRBV7-9
d_call: NA
cdr3_nt: TGTGCCAGCACAGGGGACAAAGCAGTTTCCTACGAGCAGTACTTC
cdr3_aa: CASTGDKAVSYEQYF

clone_size: once
j_call: TRBJ1-1
v_call: TRBV19
d_call: NA
cdr3_nt: TGTGCCAGTAGTTCTTATGGGGGCAGGACTGAAGCTTTCTTT
cdr3_aa: CASSSYGGRTEAFF

clone_size: NA
j_call: TRBJ1-2
v_call: TRBV2
d_call: NA
cdr3_nt: TGTGCCAGCACTTCAGGGCTCGCTAACTATGGCTACACCTTC
cdr3_aa: CASTSGLANYGYTF

clone_size: NA
j_call: TRBJ2-4
v_call: TRBV7-2
d_call: TRBD2
cdr3_nt: TGTGCCAGCAGGCTATCCGGGACTAGCGGGAACCAAAACATTCAGTACTTC
cdr3_aa: CASRLSGTSGNQNIQYF

clone_size: NA
j_call: TRBJ2-3
v_call: TRBV11-2
d_call: NA
cdr3_nt: TGTGCCAGCAGCTTAGATCAGAGCGGAGGCACAGATACGCAGTATTTT
cdr3_aa: CASSLDQSGGTDTQYF

clone_size: NA
j_call: TRBJ1-4
v_call: TRBV9
d_call: NA
cdr3_nt: TGTGCCAGCAGCGCGAGAGGACAGCTAAATGAAAAACTGTTTTTT
cdr3_aa: CASSARGQLNEKLFF

clone_size: NA
j_call: TRBJ2-1
v_call: TRBV10-3
d_call: NA
cdr3_nt: TGTGCCATATTCCATTCAGGGGCTGGTGAGCAGTTCTTC
cdr3_aa: CAIFHSGAGEQFF

clone_size: NA
j_call: TRBJ2-3
v_call: TRBV7-9
d_call: NA
cdr3_nt: TGTGCCAGCAGCCCCTCTAGTCAAAGCACAGATACGCAGTATTTT
cdr3_aa: CASSPSSQSTDTQYF

clone_size: NA
j_call: TRBJ2-7
v_call: TRBV15
d_call: NA
cdr3_nt: TGTGCCACCAGCGGTGCCCGGGACAACAGCGAGCAGTACTTC
cdr3_aa: CATSGARDNSEQYF

clone_size: NA
j_call: TRBJ2-5
v_call: TRBV10-2
d_call: TRBD2
cdr3_nt: TGCGCCAGCAGTGATAGGGCTAGCGGGCGGGAGACCCAGTACTTC
cdr3_aa: CASSDRASGRETQYF

clone_size: NA
j_call: TRBJ2-3
v_call: TRBV5-1
d_call: TRBD2
cdr3_nt: TGCGCCAGCAGCTTGATCTGGGACTATACTTACACAGATACGCAGTATTTT
cdr3_aa: CASSLIWDYTYTDTQYF

clone_size: NA
j_call: TRBJ1-2
v_call: TRBV5-1
d_call: TRBD1
cdr3_nt: TGCGCCAGCAGCCTCGACAGGGGAAATGGCTACACCTTC
cdr3_aa: CASSLDRGNGYTF

clone_size: NA
j_call: TRBJ2-7
v_call: TRBV7-3
d_call: TRBD1
cdr3_nt: TGTGCCAGCAGCTTAGGGACAGGGCCCTACGAGCAGTACTTC
cdr3_aa: CASSLGTGPYEQYF

clone_size: NA
j_call: TRBJ2-5
v_call: TRBV7-2
d_call: TRBD2
cdr3_nt: TGTGCCAGCAGTAAACTAGCGGGCCAAGAGACCCAGTACTTC
cdr3_aa: CASSKLAGQETQYF

clone_size: NA
j_call: TRBJ2-1
v_call: TRBV4-1
d_call: TRBD2
cdr3_nt: TGCGCCAGCAGCCATGGACTAGAGTACAATGAGCAGTTCTTC
cdr3_aa: CASSHGLEYNEQFF

clone_size: NA
j_call: TRBJ2-7
v_call: TRBV9
d_call: TRBD2
cdr3_nt: TGTGCCAGCAGCCCGACTAGCTACCACGAGCAGTACTTC
cdr3_aa: CASSPTSYHEQYF